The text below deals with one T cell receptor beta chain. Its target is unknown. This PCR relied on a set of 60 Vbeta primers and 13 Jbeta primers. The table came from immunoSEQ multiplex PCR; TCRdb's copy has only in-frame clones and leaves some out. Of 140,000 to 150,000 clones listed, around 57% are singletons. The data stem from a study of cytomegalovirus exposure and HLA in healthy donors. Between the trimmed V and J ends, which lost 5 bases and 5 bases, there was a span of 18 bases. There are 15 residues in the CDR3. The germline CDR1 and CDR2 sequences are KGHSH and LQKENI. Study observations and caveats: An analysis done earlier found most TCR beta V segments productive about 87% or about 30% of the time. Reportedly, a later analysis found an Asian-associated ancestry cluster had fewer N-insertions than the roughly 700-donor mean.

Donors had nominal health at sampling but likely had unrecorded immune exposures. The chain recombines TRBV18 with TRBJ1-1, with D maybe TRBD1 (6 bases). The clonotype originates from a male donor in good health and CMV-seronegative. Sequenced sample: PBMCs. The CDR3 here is CASSTTGGEGTEAFF. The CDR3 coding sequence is TGTGCCAGCTCAACGACGGGGGGCGAGGGGACTGAAGCTTTCTTT.